The 6 T cell receptor beta chains below all came from one sample that was sequenced in a study of blood T cell repertoires in COVID-19. Produced via immunoSEQ multiplex PCR; TCRdb's table is partial and in-frame only. The top ten hold about 10% of the sample, which has roughly 190,000 clones, roughly 76% seen once. The specimen sequenced was peripheral blood. Receptor source: a woman between 40 and 55 years old with COVID-19, enrolled during active disease.

V and J are TRBV19 and TRBJ2-1; 16 nucleotides align to TRBD2. V shed 6 bases and J 12 bases; nucleotides not matched to a gene: 8. CDR1 and CDR2 from the germline V gene are LNHDA and SQIVND (reference sequence). The CDR3 consists of 15 residues. DNA of the CDR3: TGTGCCAGTAGCACCGGGACTAGCGGGGGGGCTGGGCAGTTCTTC. The encoded protein is CASSTGTSGGAGQFF.

This chain joins TRBV12-2 and TRBJ2-7; TRBD2 is the table's D call and was not checked against the DNA. TRBV12-2 is assigned pseudogene status. The CDR3 consists of 14 residues. The CDR3 DNA is TGTGCAAGTCGCTTTAAGCGGGAGGCGGGGGAGCAGTACTTC. Amino acid sequence: CASRFKREAGEQYF.

The chain recombines TRBV5-4 with TRBJ2-3; TRBD2 aligns across 9 bases. CDR3 size: 16 residues. V was pared by 0 bases and J by 2 bases, with 4 bases of the junction left unmatched. From germline, CDR1 is SGHNT and CDR2 YYREEE (reference sequence). CDR3 sequence reads: CASSLEASGTTDTQYF. The CDR3 DNA reads TGTGCCAGCAGCTTGGAGGCTAGCGGGACCACAGATACGCAGTATTTT.

The chain carries TRBV28 and TRBJ1-5; TRBD1 matches at 7 bases. CDR1 and CDR2 from the germline V gene are MDHEN and SYDVKM. The CDR3 contains 16 residues. After removal of 5 bases from V and 2 bases from J, the junction contained 9 bases not matched to a gene. CDR3 residues: CASSTHRGRGNQPQHF. The CDR3 DNA follows: TGTGCCAGCAGTACTCACAGGGGAAGGGGCAATCAGCCCCAGCATTTT.

V and J are TRBV4-1 and TRBJ2-3, with 8 positions matching TRBD1. Germline CDR1 and CDR2: MGHRA and YSYEKL. The trim removed 1 base at V and 3 bases at J, leaving 3 bases unmatched. The CDR3 contains 15 residues. Here the CDR3 reads CASSQGTGLTDTQYF. The CDR3 region has the DNA TGCGCCAGCAGCCAAGGGACAGGGTTGACAGATACGCAGTATTTT.

The count of this clone is one. This chain uses TRBV11-3 with TRBJ2-2, with TRBD1 matching 7 bases. Germline V gives CDR1 SGHNT, CDR2 YENEEA. The CDR3 is 15 amino acids. V gave up 10 bases and J gave up 3 bases; unmatched junction bases: 11. Here the CDR3 DNA reads TGTGCCAACATTCCGGGACAGCGTTACACCGGGGAGCTGTTTTTT. As protein: CANIPGQRYTGELFF.